Sequencing of this T cell receptor beta chain was carried out in a study of breast tumors, draining lymph nodes, adjacent tissues (dated by TCRdb to 2015 to 2016). Study-level background: In breast cancer patients, the study compared the TCR beta repertoires of tumor, adjacent nontumor tissue and axillary lymph nodes. The study was designed to assess the relationships and possible T-cell exchange between tumor, surrounding tissue and draining lymph node repertoires in human breast cancer. The study at large found these results: Tumor T-cell repertoires showed less diversity than lymph node repertoires and more diversity than nontumor tissue repertoires, and tumor T-cell repertoires showed preferential V and J gene usage. In luminal-like breast cancer, tumor and nontumor tissue repertoires resembled each other significantly more than in basal-like breast cancer. The data were considered consistent with the idea that most tumor T cells come from the lymph node and then expand in tumor tissue. The conclusion that tumor T cells originate in lymph nodes was framed as consistent with a hypothesis rather than directly demonstrated.

Lymph node samples were obtained from the axillary draining lymph nodes of breast cancer patients. This clonotype was observed at least ten times. Its binding antigen is unknown. Base qualities were left out, and no much larger clone turns up one base away. The sequencer was an Illumina HiSeq 2000. Multiplex PCR amplification was used to build the TCR beta chain libraries. The amplified TCR beta chain products were analyzed by high-throughput sequencing. The public reads were quality trimmed at Q25 with fastp and then assembled into clones with MiXCR by TCRdb, keeping productive beta chains. One record per CDR3 amino acid sequence lists the most common genes and DNA. This sample comprises about 130,000 distinct CDR3 sequences, just under 20% of them detected only once. Under 4.5% of the sample rests with the top ten. Sample: axillary lymph node tissue. The TCR comes from a female donor with breast cancer. Some clones in this sample may be carry-over from other donors' samples.

The DNA reads TGTGCCAGCAGTGAGGGCAGGGGGTTGGTGGATACGCAGTATTTT. The resulting protein is CASSEGRGLVDTQYF. The chain employs TRBV2 and TRBJ2-3, and TRBD1 aligns with 7 junction nucleotides. From its cysteine to its phenylalanine, the CDR3 spans 15 amino acids. Only the CDR3 DNA stays, 45 bases, in frame from base 1. The germline V gene provides CDR1 SNHLY and CDR2 FYNNEI. From V the trimming removes 3 bases and from J it removes 6 bases, while the gene matches leave 9 bases of the junction unaccounted for.